This T cell receptor (beta chain) was documented in a study of human CD8 memory T cell subsets. Whole-study results and caveats: Diversity in stem-like memory and precursor exhausted T cells was similarly high, unlike effector memory cells.

Germline CDR1 and CDR2: SGHVS and FNYEAQ. The CDR3 runs 15 residues. Turning to this clonotype: Its matching antigen is unknown.

Sequencing libraries of TCR beta were made by UMI-labeled 5' RACE. TCRdb re-called the 5' RACE reads, yielding one record per CDR3 amino acid sequence without DNA. The sample holds some 10,000 distinct CDR3 sequences. Stem-like CD8+ memory T cells, termed TSTEM, were CCR7+ PD-1- TIGIT-. Sequencing input: CD8+ stem-like memory T cells (TSCM and TCM) sorted from PBMCs. The subset here: stem-like memory CD8 T cells (TSTEM), CCR7+ PD-1- TIGIT-. The clonotype originates from a human donor in good health. The J gene is TRBJ2-7, the V gene TRBV7-6; TCRdb's D call of TRBD2 is untestable without DNA. The CDR3 is CASSAGASGTYEQYF.